The 2 T cell receptor beta chains given below trace back to one sample, sequenced in a study of early T cells in non-severe SARS-CoV-2 infection. TCRdb independently ran MiXCR on the 5' RACE reads; one entry per CDR3 protein. Here the sample spans around 81,000 distinct CDR3 sequences, roughly 13% being singletons. Specimen: whole blood. These receptors were obtained from an adult who was a healthcare worker with PCR-confirmed SARS-CoV-2 infection or an uninfected control (not recorded which).

The chain recombines TRBV5-5 with TRBJ1-1; D call uncertain. Germline loops: CDR1 SGHKS, CDR2 YYEKEE (reference sequence). The V and J ends lost 4 bases and 0 bases respectively, with 16 bases between them. The CDR3 spans 16 residues. Written as DNA, the CDR3 is TGTGCCAGCAGCCGGGATTTAAGGGCCATGAACACTGAAGCTTTCTTT. The encoded protein is CASSRDLRAMNTEAFF.

This clonotype was seen at least ten times. The chain combines TRBV7-8 with TRBJ2-1; TRBD2 is a possible D gene (6 bases). Germline CDR1 is SGHVS and CDR2 is FQNEAQ. V lost 5 bases and J 6 bases, leaving 20 bases between the germline ends. The CDR3 loop spans 16 amino acids. Here the CDR3 reads CASSTSRVSEGNEQFF. CDR3 sequence (DNA): TGTGCCAGCAGCACATCGAGGGTATCGGAGGGCAATGAGCAGTTCTTC. Variable domain in full (rest from reference TRBV7-8 and TRBJ2-1): GAGVSQSPRYKVAKRGQDVALRCDPISGHVSLFWYQQALGQGPEFLTYFQNEAQLDKSGLPSDRFFAERPEGSVSTLKIQRTQQEDSAVYLCASSTSRVSEGNEQFFGPGTRLTVL.